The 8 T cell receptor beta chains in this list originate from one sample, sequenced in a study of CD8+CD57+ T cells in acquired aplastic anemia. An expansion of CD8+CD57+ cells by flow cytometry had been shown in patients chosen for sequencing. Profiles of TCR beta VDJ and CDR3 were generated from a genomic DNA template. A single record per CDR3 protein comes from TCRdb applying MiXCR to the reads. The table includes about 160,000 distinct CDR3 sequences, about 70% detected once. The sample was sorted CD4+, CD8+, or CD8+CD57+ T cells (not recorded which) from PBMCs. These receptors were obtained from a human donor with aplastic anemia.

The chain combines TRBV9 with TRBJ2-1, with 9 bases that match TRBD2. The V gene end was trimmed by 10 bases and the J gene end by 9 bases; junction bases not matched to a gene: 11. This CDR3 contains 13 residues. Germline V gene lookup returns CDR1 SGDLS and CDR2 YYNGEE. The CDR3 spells CASTSGSSSEQFF. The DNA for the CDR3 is TGTGCCTCGACTAGCGGTTCCTCGAGTGAGCAGTTCTTC.

CDR3 region: CASRGFPSTDTQYF. The CDR3 DNA is TGTGCCAGCAGAGGATTTCCTAGCACAGATACGCAGTATTTT. The chain recombines TRBV7-9 with TRBJ2-3; no firm D call. CDR3 length: 14 amino acids. Trimming left V 6 bases short and J 0 bases short, with 10 bases between. In germline, CDR1 is SEHNR, CDR2 FQNEAQ (reference sequence).

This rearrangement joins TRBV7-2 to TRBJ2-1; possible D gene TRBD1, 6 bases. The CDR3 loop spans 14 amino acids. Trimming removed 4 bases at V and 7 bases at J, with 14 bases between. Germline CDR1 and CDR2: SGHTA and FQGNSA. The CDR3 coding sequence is TGTGCCAGCAGCTCACAGGGATTGGCGAATGAGCAGTTCTTC. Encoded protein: CASSSQGLANEQFF. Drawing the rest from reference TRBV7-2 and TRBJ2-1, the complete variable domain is GAGVSQSPSNKVTEKGKDVELRCDPISGHTALYWYRQSLGQGLEFLIYFQGNSAPDKSGLPSDRFSAERTGGSVSTLTIQRTQQEDSAVYLCASSSQGLANEQFFGPGTRLTVL.

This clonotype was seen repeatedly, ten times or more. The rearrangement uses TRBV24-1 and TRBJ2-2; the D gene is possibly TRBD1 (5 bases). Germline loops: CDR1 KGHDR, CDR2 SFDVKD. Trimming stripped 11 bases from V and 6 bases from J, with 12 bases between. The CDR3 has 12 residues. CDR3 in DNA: TGTGCCATCCAAGGGGTTCCCGGGGAGCTGTTTTTT. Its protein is CAIQGVPGELFF.

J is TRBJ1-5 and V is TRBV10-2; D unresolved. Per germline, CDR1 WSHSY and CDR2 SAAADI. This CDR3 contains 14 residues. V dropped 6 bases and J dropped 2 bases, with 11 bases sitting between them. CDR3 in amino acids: CASRGDGRNQPQHF. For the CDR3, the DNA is TGCGCCAGCAGAGGAGACGGGCGCAATCAGCCCCAGCATTTT.

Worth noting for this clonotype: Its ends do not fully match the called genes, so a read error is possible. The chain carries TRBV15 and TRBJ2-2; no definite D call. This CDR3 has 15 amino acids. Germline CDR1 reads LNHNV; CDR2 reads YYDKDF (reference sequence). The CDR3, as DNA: TGTGCCGCCAGCAGACCCCAGACGACGGGCGGGGAGCTGTTTTTT. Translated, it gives CAASRPQTTGGELFF. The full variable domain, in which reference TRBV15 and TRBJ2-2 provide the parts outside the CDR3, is DAMVIQNPRYQVTQFGKPVTLSCSQTLNHNVMYWYQQKSSQAPKLLFHYYDKDFNNEADTPDNFQSRRPNTSFCFLDIRSPGLGDTAMYLCAASRPQTTGGELFFGEGSRLTVL.

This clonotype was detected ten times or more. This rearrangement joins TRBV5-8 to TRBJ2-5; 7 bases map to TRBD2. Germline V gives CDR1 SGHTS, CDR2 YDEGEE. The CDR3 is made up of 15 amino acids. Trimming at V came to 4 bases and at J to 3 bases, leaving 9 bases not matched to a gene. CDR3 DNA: TGTGCCAGCAGCCCCGGGTGGGGGGGTGAAGAGACCCAGTACTTC. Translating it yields CASSPGWGGEETQYF.

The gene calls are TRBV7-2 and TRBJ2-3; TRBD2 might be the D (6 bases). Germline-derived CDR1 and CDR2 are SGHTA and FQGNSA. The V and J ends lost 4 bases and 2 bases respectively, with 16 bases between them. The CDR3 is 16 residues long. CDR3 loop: CASSSSSARYTDTQYF. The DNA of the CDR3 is TGTGCCAGCAGCTCCTCTAGCGCCCGTTACACAGATACGCAGTATTTT.